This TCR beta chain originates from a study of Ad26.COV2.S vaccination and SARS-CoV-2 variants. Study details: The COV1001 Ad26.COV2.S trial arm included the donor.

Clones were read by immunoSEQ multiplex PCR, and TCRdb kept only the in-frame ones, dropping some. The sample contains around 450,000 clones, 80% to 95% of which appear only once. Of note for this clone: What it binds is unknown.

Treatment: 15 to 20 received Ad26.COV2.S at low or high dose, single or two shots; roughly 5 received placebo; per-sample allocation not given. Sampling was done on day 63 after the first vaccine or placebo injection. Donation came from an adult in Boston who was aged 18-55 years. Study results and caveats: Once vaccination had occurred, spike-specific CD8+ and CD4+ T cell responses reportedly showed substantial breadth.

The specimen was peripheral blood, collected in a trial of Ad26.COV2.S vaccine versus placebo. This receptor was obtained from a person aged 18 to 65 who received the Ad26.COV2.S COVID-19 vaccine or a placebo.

CDR3 DNA sequence: TGTGCCAGTAGTATTTTTGGACACTCCACCGGGGAGCTGTTTTTT. Translated, it gives CASSIFGHSTGELFF. The chain carries TRBV19 and TRBJ2-2; D is perhaps TRBD1 (5 bases). V shed 3 bases and J shed 4 bases, with 12 bases lying between them. The CDR3 is 15 residues long. CDR1 and CDR2 (germline): LNHDA, SQIVND (reference sequence).